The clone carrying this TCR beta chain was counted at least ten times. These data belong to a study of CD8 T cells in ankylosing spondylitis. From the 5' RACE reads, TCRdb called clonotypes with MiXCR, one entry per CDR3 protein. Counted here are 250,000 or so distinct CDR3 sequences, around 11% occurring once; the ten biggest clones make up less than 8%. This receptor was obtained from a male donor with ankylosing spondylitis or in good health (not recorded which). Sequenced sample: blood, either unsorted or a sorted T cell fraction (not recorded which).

The CDR3 is CASSLGTASPSYEQYF. CDR3 nucleotides: TGCGCCAGCAGCCTCGGGACAGCTTCCCCTTCCTACGAGCAGTACTTC. This chain uses TRBV5-1 with TRBJ2-7; 7 bases are shared with TRBD1. After removal of 4 bases from V and 1 base from J, the junction contained 11 bases not matched to a gene. Germline CDR1 reads SGHRS; CDR2 reads YFSETQ. This CDR3 is 16 amino acids long.